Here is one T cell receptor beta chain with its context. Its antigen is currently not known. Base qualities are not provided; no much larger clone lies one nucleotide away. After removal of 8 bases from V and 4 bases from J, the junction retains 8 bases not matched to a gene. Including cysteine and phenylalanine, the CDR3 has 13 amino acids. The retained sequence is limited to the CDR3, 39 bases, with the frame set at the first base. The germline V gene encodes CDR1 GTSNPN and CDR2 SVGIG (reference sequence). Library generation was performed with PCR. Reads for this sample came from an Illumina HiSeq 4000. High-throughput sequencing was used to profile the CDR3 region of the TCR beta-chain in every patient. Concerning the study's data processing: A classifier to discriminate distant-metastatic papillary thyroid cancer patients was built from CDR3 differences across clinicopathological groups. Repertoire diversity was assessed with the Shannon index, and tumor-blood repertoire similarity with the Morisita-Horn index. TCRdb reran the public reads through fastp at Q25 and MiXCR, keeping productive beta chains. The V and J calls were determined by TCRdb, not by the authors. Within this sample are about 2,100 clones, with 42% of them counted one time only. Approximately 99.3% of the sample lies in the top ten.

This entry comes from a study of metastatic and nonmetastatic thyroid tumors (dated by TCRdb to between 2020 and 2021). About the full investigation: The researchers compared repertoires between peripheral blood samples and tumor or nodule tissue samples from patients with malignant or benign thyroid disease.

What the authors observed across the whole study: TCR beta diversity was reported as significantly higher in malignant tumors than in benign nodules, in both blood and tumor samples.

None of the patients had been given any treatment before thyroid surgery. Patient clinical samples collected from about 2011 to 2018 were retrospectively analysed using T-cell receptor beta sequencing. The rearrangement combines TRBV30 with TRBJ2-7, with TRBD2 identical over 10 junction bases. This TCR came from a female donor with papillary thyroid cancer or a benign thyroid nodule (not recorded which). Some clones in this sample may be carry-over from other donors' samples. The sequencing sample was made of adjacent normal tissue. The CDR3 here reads CAGGLAETYEQYF. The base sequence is TGTGCCGGTGGACTAGCGGAAACGTACGAGCAGTACTTC. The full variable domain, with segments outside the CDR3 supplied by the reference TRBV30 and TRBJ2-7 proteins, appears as SQTIHQWPATLVQPVGSPLSLECTVEGTSNPNLYWYRQAAGRGLQLLFYSVGIGQISSEVPQNLSASRPQDRQFILSSKKLLLSDSGFYLCAGGLAETYEQYFGPGTRLTVT.